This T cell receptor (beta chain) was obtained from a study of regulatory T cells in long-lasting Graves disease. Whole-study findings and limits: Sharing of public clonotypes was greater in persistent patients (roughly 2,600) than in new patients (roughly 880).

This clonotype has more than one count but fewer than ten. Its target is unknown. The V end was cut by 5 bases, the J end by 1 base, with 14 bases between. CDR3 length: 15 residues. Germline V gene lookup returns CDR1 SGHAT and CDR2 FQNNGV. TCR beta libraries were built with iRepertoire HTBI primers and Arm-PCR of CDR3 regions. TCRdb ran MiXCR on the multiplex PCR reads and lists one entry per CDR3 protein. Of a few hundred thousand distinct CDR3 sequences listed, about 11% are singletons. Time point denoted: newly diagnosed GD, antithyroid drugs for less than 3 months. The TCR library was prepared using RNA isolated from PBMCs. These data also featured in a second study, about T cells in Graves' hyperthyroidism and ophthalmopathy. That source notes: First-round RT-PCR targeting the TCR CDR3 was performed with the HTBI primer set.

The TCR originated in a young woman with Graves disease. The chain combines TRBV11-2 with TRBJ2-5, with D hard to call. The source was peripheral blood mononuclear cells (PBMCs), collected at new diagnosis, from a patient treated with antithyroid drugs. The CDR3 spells CASSPRIGRQETQYF. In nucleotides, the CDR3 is TGTGCCAGCAGCCCGCGGATCGGGCGCCAAGAGACCCAGTACTTC.